A selection of T cell receptor beta chains follows, all from one sample in a study of blood T cell repertoires in COVID-19. The assay was immunoSEQ multiplex PCR, and TCRdb's table has in-frame clones only and misses some. Altogether about 51,000 clones are present, roughly 86% being singletons, with the ten largest covering about 4.2%. The specimen sequenced was peripheral blood. These receptors originate from a man older than 75 with active COVID-19. Both conserved end residues are part of each CDR3. The D gene is left open where the match is weak. Where a row states a size, it is once, few, many or the class of an expanded clone; other rows omit it.

j_call | clone_size | v_call | d_call | cdr3_nt | cdr3_aa
TRBJ2-7 | NA | TRBV2 | NA | TGTGCCAGCAGCAGGTTGAGCGGCGACCCAACCTACGAGCAGTACTTC | CASSRLSGDPTYEQYF
TRBJ2-7 | once | TRBV14 | TRBD1 | TGTGCCAGCAGCTGGGACAGGGGAGAGCAGTACTTC | CASSWDRGEQYF
TRBJ1-4 | NA | TRBV15 | TRBD1 | TGTGCCACCAGCAGTGGCAGGGACAGGGTAAAACTGTTTTTT | CATSSGRDRVKLFF
TRBJ2-5 | NA | TRBV5-1 | NA | TGCGCCAGCAGTCGGGAGCTAGGCGAGACCCAGTACTTC | CASSRELGETQYF
TRBJ2-1 | NA | TRBV19 | NA | TGTGCCACGATAGACAGGCGGATCAATGAGCAGTTCTTC | CATIDRRINEQFF
TRBJ1-6 | NA | TRBV2 | TRBD1 | TGTGCCAGCGGGCCAGGCGGGACAGTTCGCAATTCACCCCTCCACTTT | CASGPGGTVRNSPLHF
TRBJ1-4 | once | TRBV2 | TRBD1 | TGTGCCGGCAACCGGGACAGGGATGAAAAACTGTTTTTT | CAGNRDRDEKLFF
TRBJ2-7 | NA | TRBV6-1 | NA | TGTGCCAGCAGTGAAATGGGGCAGGGCGTTCTCGAGCAGTACTTC | CASSEMGQGVLEQYF
TRBJ1-1 | NA | TRBV13 | NA | TGTGCCAGCAGCTTAGGATCGGCAGACATTCATTACGCTGAAGCTTTCTTT | CASSLGSADIHYAEAFF
TRBJ2-5 | NA | TRBV7-2 | NA | TGTGCCAGCAGCTTAGGGAGCCGGGAGACCCAGTACTTC | CASSLGSRETQYF
TRBJ2-5 | NA | TRBV6-1 | TRBD2 | TGTGCCAGCAGTGACATCGGGAGGGGGAAGACCCAGTACTTC | CASSDIGRGKTQYF
TRBJ1-1 | NA | TRBV27 | TRBD1 | TGTGCCAGCAGTCCGTACAGGGGGTCCAACGCTGAAGCTTTCTTT | CASSPYRGSNAEAFF
TRBJ1-2 | NA | TRBV27 | NA | TGTGCCAGCAGTTTAAGGCCGGCGGGTACTGGCTACACCTTC | CASSLRPAGTGYTF
TRBJ2-7 | NA | TRBV7-8 | NA | TGTGCCAGCAGCTTTACAGGGACCTACGAGCAGTACTTC | CASSFTGTYEQYF
TRBJ1-2 | NA | TRBV28 | TRBD1 | TGTGCCAGCGGAGGACAGGGAAGGGGTGGCTACACCTTC | CASGGQGRGGYTF
TRBJ2-7 | NA | TRBV28 | TRBD2 | TGTGCCAGCAGTGGGGGGGGGAAATTCGAGCAGTACTTC | CASSGGGKFEQYF
TRBJ1-2 | NA | TRBV20-1 | NA | TGCAGTACTTCTAACTATGGCTACACCTTC | CSTSNYGYTF
TRBJ2-5 | NA | TRBV18 | TRBD1 | TGTGCCAGCTCACCACCGATAACCGGGACAGGGTCCGAAAACCGGGAGACCCAGTACTTC | CASSPPITGTGSENRETQYF
TRBJ2-7 | NA | TRBV7-2 | NA | TGTGCCAGCAGCTTACCCCGGGGGAAGTACGAGCAGTACTTC | CASSLPRGKYEQYF
TRBJ2-3 | few | TRBV7-2 | NA | TGTGCCAGCAGCTTCGGGTCGCCGGGGGATACGCAGTATTTT | CASSFGSPGDTQYF
TRBJ2-1 | few | TRBV5-4 | NA | TGTGCCAGCAGCCCGGATGTAGCAGTACAACGGCAGTTCTTC | CASSPDVAVQRQFF